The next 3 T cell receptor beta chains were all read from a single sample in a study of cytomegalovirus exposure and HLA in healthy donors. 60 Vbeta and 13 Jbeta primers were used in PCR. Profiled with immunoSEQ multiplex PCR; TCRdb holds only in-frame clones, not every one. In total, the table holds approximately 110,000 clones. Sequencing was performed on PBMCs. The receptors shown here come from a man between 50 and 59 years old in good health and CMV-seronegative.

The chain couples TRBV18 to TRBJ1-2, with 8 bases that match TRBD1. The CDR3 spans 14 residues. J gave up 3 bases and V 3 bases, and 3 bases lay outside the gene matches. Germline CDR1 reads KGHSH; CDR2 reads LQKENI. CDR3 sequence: CASSPLQGDYGYTF. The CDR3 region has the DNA TGTGCCAGCTCACCGTTACAGGGGGACTATGGCTACACCTTC.

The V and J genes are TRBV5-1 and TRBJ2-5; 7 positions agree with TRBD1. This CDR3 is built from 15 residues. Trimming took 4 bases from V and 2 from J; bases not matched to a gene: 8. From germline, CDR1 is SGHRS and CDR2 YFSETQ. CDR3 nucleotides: TGCGCCAGCAGCACGGGACAGCGACTACAAGAGACCCAGTACTTC. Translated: CASSTGQRLQETQYF.

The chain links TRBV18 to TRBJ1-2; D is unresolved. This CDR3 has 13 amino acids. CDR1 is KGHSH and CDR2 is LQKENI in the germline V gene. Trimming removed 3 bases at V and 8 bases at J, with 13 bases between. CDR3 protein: CASSPTAVQGYTF. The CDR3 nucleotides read TGTGCCAGCTCACCGACGGCGGTTCAGGGCTACACCTTC.